This TCR beta chain was identified in a study of CD8+CD57+ T cells in acquired aplastic anemia. This CDR3 is 14 amino acids long. CDR1 is MNHEY, CDR2 SVGEGT, per germline. Ten or more counts support this clonotype. Template material for TCR beta VDJ and CDR3 profiling consisted of genomic DNA. TCRdb itself ran the reads through MiXCR, one entry per CDR3 protein. The sample carries around 230,000 distinct CDR3 sequences, 60% to 65% recorded once. Sequenced sample: sorted CD4+, CD8+, or CD8+CD57+ T cells (not recorded which) from PBMCs. This TCR derives from a human donor in good health. The rearrangement links TRBV6-2 or TRBV6-3 to TRBJ1-5, with 7 bases that match TRBD1. In nucleotides, the CDR3 is TGTGCTATCGGTACAGGGGATGCAAGTCAGCCCCAGCATTTT. Its translation: CAIGTGDASQPQHF.